One sample yielded the 17 T cell receptor beta chains listed below, sequenced in a study of cytomegalovirus exposure and HLA in healthy donors. A multiplex PCR was run with 60 Vbeta primers and 13 Jbeta primers. The assay was immunoSEQ multiplex PCR, and TCRdb's table has in-frame clones only and misses some. The table shows 130,000 to 150,000 clones, with 70% to 85% occurring only once. Sequencing was done on a sample of PBMCs. The receptors shown here come from a woman aged 60-70 years in good health and CMV-seropositive.

The J gene is TRBJ1-1, the V gene TRBV7-8, with no clear D. The germline V and J ends were trimmed by 3 bases and 1 base, with 9 bases remaining between them. Germline lookup yields CDR1 SGHVS and CDR2 FQNEAQ. CDR3 length: 14 amino acids. This chain's CDR3 is CASSFHLKNTEAFF. DNA of the CDR3: TGTGCCAGCAGCTTCCACCTAAAGAACACTGAAGCTTTCTTT.

This clone has only a few counts. CDR3 nucleotide sequence: TGCGCCAGCAGCGTGGCCAACCCGGGATTGCCCGAGCAGTACTTC. Amino acid sequence: CASSVANPGLPEQYF. The chain joins TRBV5-1 to TRBJ2-7; TRBD2 is a possible D gene (5 bases). The V end lost 4 bases, the J end lost 6 bases, and 20 bases lay between the germline ends. The CDR3 runs 15 residues. The germline CDR1 and CDR2 sequences are SGHRS and YFSETQ. The full variable domain, in which reference TRBV5-1 and TRBJ2-7 provide the parts outside the CDR3, is KAGVTQTPRYLIKTRGQQVTLSCSPISGHRSVSWYQQTPGQGLQFLFEYFSETQRNKGNFPGRFSGRQFSNSRSEMNVSTLELGDSALYLCASSVANPGLPEQYFGPGTRLTVT.

The chain couples TRBV30 to TRBJ1-5; TRBD1 matches 8 bases. The CDR3 is 15 amino acids. V lost 2 bases and J lost 1; bases outside the gene matches: 4. CDR1 is GTSNPN, CDR2 SVGIG, per germline (reference sequence). CDR3 sequence (DNA): TGTGCCTGGAGTCCAGGACAGGGAAGCAATCAGCCCCAGCATTTT. It is translated as CAWSPGQGSNQPQHF.

The chain uses TRBV7-6 and TRBJ2-7, with a tentative D call TRBD2 (6 bases). Per germline, CDR1 SGHVS and CDR2 FNYEAQ. V dropped 1 base and J dropped 4 bases, with 8 bases sitting between them. This CDR3 comprises 13 residues. The CDR3 DNA is TGTGCCAGCAGCTTAGAGGAGGGATACGAGCAGTACTTC. Translating gives CASSLEEGYEQYF.

This clone is a singleton in its sample. The gene calls are TRBV9 and TRBJ2-7, with TRBD1 as a possible D gene (6 bases). The CDR3 spans 14 residues. Between the trimmed V and J ends, which lost 0 bases and 2 bases, there was a span of 9 bases. The germline CDR1 and CDR2 sequences are SGDLS and YYNGEE. The CDR3 sequence: CASSVGQGTYEQYF. In DNA form, the CDR3 reads TGTGCCAGCAGCGTAGGTCAGGGGACCTACGAGCAGTACTTC.

J is TRBJ1-2 and V is TRBV28; 7 bases fit TRBD1. This CDR3 region has 15 residues. With V trimmed by 5 bases and J by 6 bases, 12 bases remained unmatched. Germline assignment: CDR1 MDHEN and CDR2 SYDVKM. CDR3 bases: TGTGCCAGCAGTCCCCCTGGGACAGTTGTTGATGGCTACACCTTC. Its protein is CASSPPGTVVDGYTF.

The chain combines TRBV18 with TRBJ2-1; TRBD2 aligns across 11 bases. This CDR3 has 17 residues. The junction had 9 bases not matched to a gene; V was cut back by 0 bases and J by 8 bases. Germline V CDR1 and CDR2: KGHSH, LQKENI. DNA for the CDR3: TGTGCCAGCTCACCACCCTCTATAGCGGGAGGGCCCTATGAGCAGTTCTTC. Translating gives CASSPPSIAGGPYEQFF.

J is TRBJ2-7 and V is TRBV18; D remains unclear. Trimming removed 2 bases from V and 2 bases from J, with 10 bases in between. CDR1 is KGHSH and CDR2 is LQKENI in the germline V gene. The CDR3 consists of 14 residues. The CDR3 coding sequence is TGTGCCAGCTCACCAAGTGACACCACCTACGAGCAGTACTTC. Residues: CASSPSDTTYEQYF.

The J gene is TRBJ1-5, the V gene TRBV30; no reliable D call. The germline V gene encodes CDR1 GTSNPN and CDR2 SVGIG (reference sequence). V was clipped by 0 bases and J by 6 bases, with 9 bases between them. CDR3 length equals 13 residues. CDR3 sequence (DNA): TGTGCCTGGAGTGTTTCGATGGCTCAGCCCCAGCATTTT. Its protein is CAWSVSMAQPQHF.

V and J are TRBV2 and TRBJ2-3, with D possibly matching TRBD2 (5 bases). Germline assignment: CDR1 SNHLY and CDR2 FYNNEI. The CDR3 length is 12 residues. V was trimmed by 8 bases and J by 5 bases, leaving 11 bases between them. CDR3 region: CASCIREDTQYF. In nucleotides, the CDR3 is TGTGCCAGCTGTATTCGGGAAGATACGCAGTATTTT.

This chain connects TRBV18 to TRBJ2-3; 7 bases fit TRBD2. CDR1 KGHSH and CDR2 LQKENI come from the germline V gene. The CDR3 sequence is 13 residues long. V shed 2 bases and J 4 bases; nucleotides not matched to a gene: 0. The CDR3 nucleotides are TGTGCCAGCTCACCAGGGGGGGCAGATACGCAGTATTTT. Translated: CASSPGGADTQYF.

J is TRBJ2-7 and V is TRBV28, with 7 bases fitting TRBD1. The CDR3 is made up of 13 amino acids. V trimming: 7 bases; J trimming: 5 bases; junction bases outside the gene matches: 8. Per germline, CDR1 MDHEN and CDR2 SYDVKM. The CDR3 DNA reads TGTGCCAGCACGGGGACAGCCACCCACGAGCAGTACTTC. This codes for CASTGTATHEQYF.

The chain carries TRBV2 and TRBJ2-1, with D unclear. Trimming stripped 5 bases from V and 4 bases from J, with 12 bases between. CDR1 is SNHLY, CDR2 FYNNEI, per germline. The CDR3 runs 14 residues. CDR3 bases: TGTGCCAGCAGTCTCCAGCGACTTTACAATGAGCAGTTCTTC. Translated, it gives CASSLQRLYNEQFF.

This clone was picked up one time. V is TRBV2 and J is TRBJ2-1; 7 bases line up with TRBD2. Per the germline V gene, CDR1 is SNHLY and CDR2 is FYNNEI. V gave up 7 bases and J gave up 9 bases; unmatched junction bases: 9. The CDR3 is 13 amino acids. The CDR3 DNA reads TGTGCCAGCACTCAAAGCTCGGGGGGTGAGCAGTTCTTC. Its translation: CASTQSSGGEQFF.

The table lists this clone with a few counts. The CDR3 DNA sequence: TGTGCCAGTAGTATATCCGGACAGGGAAGCTACGAGCAGTACTTC. It encodes CASSISGQGSYEQYF. The chain links TRBV19 to TRBJ2-7; 8 nucleotides line up with TRBD1. V was clipped by 2 bases and J by 3 bases; unmatched bases: 6. CDR1 is LNHDA, CDR2 SQIVND, per germline (reference sequence). The CDR3 covers 15 residues.

The chain has TRBV28 and TRBJ2-7, with 7 bases matching TRBD1. This CDR3 spans 14 amino acids. Germline CDR1 MDHEN, CDR2 SYDVKM. Losses at the gene ends were 3 bases for V and 4 bases for J; bases not matched to a gene: 6. The CDR3 protein is CASSLLVQGYEQYF. As DNA, the CDR3 is TGTGCCAGCAGTTTGTTAGTACAGGGGTACGAGCAGTACTTC.

V gene TRBV28 combines with J gene TRBJ2-5; TRBD2 matches at 11 bases. Trimming removed 4 bases from V and 5 bases from J; junction bases left unmatched: 9. Germline CDR1 MDHEN, CDR2 SYDVKM. The CDR3 loop spans 16 amino acids. CDR3 loop: CASSSPIAGGKETQYF. For the CDR3, the DNA is TGTGCCAGCAGTTCTCCCATAGCGGGAGGGAAGGAGACCCAGTACTTC. Based on the CDR3 plus reference TRBV28 and TRBJ2-5, the full variable domain is DVKVTQSSRYLVKRTGEKVFLECVQDMDHENMFWYRQDPGLGLRLIYFSYDVKMKEKGDIPEGYSVSREKKERFSLILESASTNQTSMYLCASSSPIAGGKETQYFGPGTRLLVL.